This T cell receptor beta chain emerged from a study of blood T cell repertoires in COVID-19 (dated by TCRdb to about 2020). The study in broad terms: Samples covering the acute and convalescent phases of COVID-19 were provided by collaborators in the United States, Italy and Spain. Samples came from the ongoing ImmuneRACE study (first 160 participants) plus 1,254 subjects from 6 global collaborators. The sample metadata nearly always contained a de-identified subject ID, COVID-19 status, age in years and sex. The prospective study material was composed of cDNA or gDNA derived from T cells, B-cell-depleted T cells, or PBMCs. Deeply sampled blood TCRbeta repertoires from subjects exposed to, actively infected with, or recovered from COVID-19 were included in the dataset. The repertoires were released in a freely available public database meant as a resource for research on the immune response to SARS-CoV-2. Where HLA class I and class II types were available, the types were taken from metadata supplied by the sample provider, not from assay-based typing.

TCRbeta CDR3 regions were amplified from genomic DNA using the immunoSEQ Assay, a bias-controlled multiplex PCR. Per the source publication's procedure: Within the assay, amplification of reference gene primers was used to estimate how many nucleated cells each sample contained. Sequence reads were collapsed and filtered to measure the absolute abundance of every unique TCRbeta CDR3 rearrangement. For each sample, productive Simpson clonality was calculated as the square root of Simpson's diversity index across productive rearrangements. In its TCRdb copy, this immuneACCESS table keeps in-frame sequences only and misses some clones. Where compared with another copy, unresolved V genes explain less than half of these, and the others have no known cause. D and trimming were read from the DNA, whereas the V and J calls and clone size are those reported in that table. Across this sample there are 95,000 to 130,000 clones, with approximately 90% seen only once. The ten largest account for less than 2% of the sample.

General findings and caveats noted by the study authors: The quantity of clinical and demographic metadata differed by source and by participant and was supplied without curation.

Whole blood was collected in K2EDTA tubes by collaborating institutions according to the institutions' own protocols. Collaborator samples were shipped for TCRbeta analysis as frozen whole blood, isolated PBMCs, or DNA extracted from either sample type. About this clone itself: This clone's antigen is unknown. Per-base quality was not reported, and no clone a single base away is much larger than it.

The germline V gene gives CDR1 as MNHEY and CDR2 as SVGAGI. The CDR3, cysteine through phenylalanine, is 14 amino acids long. Only the CDR3 DNA is retained, 42 bases long and in frame from the first base. At the junction V is shortened by 7 bases and J by 4 bases, with 14 bases in between. The sequence is built from TRBV6-5 and TRBJ1-5, and TRBD1 may be the D gene, going by 6 matching bases. The specimen sequenced was peripheral blood. This TCR was recovered from a human donor with active COVID-19. The donor label of this sample is uncertain. This receptor carries the CDR3 CASKLTGPNQPQHF. The DNA reads as follows: TGTGCCAGCAAGCTGACAGGACCTAATCAGCCCCAGCATTTT.